Listed below are T cell receptor beta chains from one sample, sequenced in a study of OX40 agonist ivuxolimab in advanced cancers. Method: immunoSEQ multiplex PCR; TCRdb's copy keeps in-frame clones and lacks some. The data contain about 53,000 clones, approximately 88% of them singletons. The starting material was CD4+ or CD8+ T cells sorted from blood, obtained in a trial of the OX40 agonist ivuxolimab. The receptors derive from an adult with an advanced solid tumor such as melanoma, head and neck, liver or kidney cancer. Both conserved end residues are part of each CDR3. D genes are given only for firm matches.

TRBV30 TRBD2 CAWSVGEGLFEQYF
TRBV28 NA CASSGGQPNTGELFF
TRBV4-3 NA CASSFGTAQGTEAFF
TRBV27 NA CASSLNSLVEQFF
TRBV28 NA CASSPGRPTDTQYF
TRBV29-1 TRBD1 CSVEDQGVGTEAFF
TRBV5-5 NA CASSTWGDRIETQYF
TRBV14 NA CARWGGGSETQYF
TRBV7-3 NA CASSLHSGYNEQFF
TRBV4-1 TRBD1 CASSPVGQGSAGYTF
TRBV6-5 NA CASSYQPSYGYTF
TRBV30 NA CAWSALATQYF
TRBV7-9 NA CASSHTGTGELFF
TRBV21-1 NA CASSKPREGREQETQYF
TRBV4-3 NA CASSQGGGGPYNEQFF
TRBV6-5 NA CASSYMETNTDTQYF
TRBV7-9 NA CASSYGTDYYNEQFF
TRBV15 TRBD1 CATSSTPGGSYEQYF
TRBV28 NA CASSPGQPYEQYF
TRBV13 NA CASSPKNTEAFF
TRBV7-2 TRBD1 CASSLGTSTGGEQYF
TRBV27 TRBD2 CASSLGPSGSHEQYF
TRBV6-1 NA CASSESGSNQPQHF
TRBV5-4 TRBD2 CASSLRGRIAGEFEQFF
TRBV9 NA CASNGGSTDTQYF
TRBV7-9 TRBD1 CASSLPGQENTEAFF
TRBV13 NA CASSFVTGTPFPYF
TRBV6-6 TRBD1 CASRGDSLNTEAFF
TRBV7-6 TRBD1 CASSPGGYEQFF